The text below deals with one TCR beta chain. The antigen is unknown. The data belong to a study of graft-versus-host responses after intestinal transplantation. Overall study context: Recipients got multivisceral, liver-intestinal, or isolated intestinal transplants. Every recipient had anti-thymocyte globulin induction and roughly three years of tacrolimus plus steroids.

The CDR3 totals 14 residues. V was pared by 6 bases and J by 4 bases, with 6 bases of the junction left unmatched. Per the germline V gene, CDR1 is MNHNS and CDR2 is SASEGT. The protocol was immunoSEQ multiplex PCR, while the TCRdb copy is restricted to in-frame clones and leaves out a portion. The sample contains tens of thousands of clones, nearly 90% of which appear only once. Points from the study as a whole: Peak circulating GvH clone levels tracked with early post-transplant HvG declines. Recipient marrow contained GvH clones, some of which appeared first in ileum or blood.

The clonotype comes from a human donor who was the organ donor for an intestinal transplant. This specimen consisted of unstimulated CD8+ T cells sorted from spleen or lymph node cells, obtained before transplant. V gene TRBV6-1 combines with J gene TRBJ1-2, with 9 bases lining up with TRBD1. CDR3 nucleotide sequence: TGTGCCAGCAGGCCCGGGACAGGGCTCTATGGCTACACCTTC. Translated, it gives CASRPGTGLYGYTF.